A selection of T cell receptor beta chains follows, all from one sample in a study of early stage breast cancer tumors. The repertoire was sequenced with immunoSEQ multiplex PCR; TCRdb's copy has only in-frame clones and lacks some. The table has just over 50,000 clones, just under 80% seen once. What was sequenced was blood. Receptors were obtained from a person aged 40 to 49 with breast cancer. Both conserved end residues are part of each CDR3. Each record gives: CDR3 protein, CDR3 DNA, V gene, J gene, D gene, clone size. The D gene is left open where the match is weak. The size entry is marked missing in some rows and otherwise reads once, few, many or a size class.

CDR3 protein: CASSSTGMWAKLFF
CDR3 DNA: TGTGCCAGCAGCTCCACAGGGATGTGGGCGAAACTGTTTTTT
V gene: TRBV7-9
J gene: TRBJ1-4
D gene: .
clone size: .

CDR3 protein: CASSQAGDVGEAFF
CDR3 DNA: TGTGCCAGCAGCCAAGCCGGTGATGTCGGTGAAGCTTTCTTT
V gene: TRBV4-2
J gene: TRBJ1-1
D gene: .
clone size: few

CDR3 protein: CASSPVGVPADTQYF
CDR3 DNA: TGTGCCAGCAGCCCGGTTGGGGTTCCAGCAGATACGCAGTATTTT
V gene: TRBV11-2
J gene: TRBJ2-3
D gene: .
clone size: .

CDR3 protein: CASSFDRGQWGYTF
CDR3 DNA: TGTGCCAGCAGTTTCGACAGGGGGCAATGGGGCTACACCTTC
V gene: TRBV27
J gene: TRBJ1-2
D gene: TRBD1
clone size: .

CDR3 protein: CASNLRDRGPKQSYNEQFF
CDR3 DNA: TGTGCCAGCAATCTCCGGGACAGGGGGCCCAAACAGTCCTACAATGAGCAGTTCTTC
V gene: TRBV2
J gene: TRBJ2-1
D gene: TRBD1
clone size: .

CDR3 protein: CASSKTDSPTYEQYF
CDR3 DNA: TGTGCCAGCAGCAAAACAGATAGTCCCACCTACGAGCAGTACTTC
V gene: TRBV21-1
J gene: TRBJ2-7
D gene: .
clone size: few

CDR3 protein: CASSPSGFPYEQYF
CDR3 DNA: TGTGCCAGCTCACCCTCGGGATTCCCGTACGAGCAGTACTTC
V gene: TRBV18
J gene: TRBJ2-7
D gene: .
clone size: .

CDR3 protein: CASSMTSGRSIQYF
CDR3 DNA: TGTGCCAGTAGTATGACTAGCGGGAGAAGCATTCAGTACTTC
V gene: TRBV19
J gene: TRBJ2-4
D gene: TRBD2
clone size: few

CDR3 protein: CSARRGYEQFF
CDR3 DNA: TGCAGTGCTAGGAGAGGATATGAGCAGTTCTTC
V gene: TRBV20-1
J gene: TRBJ2-1
D gene: .
clone size: .

CDR3 protein: CASSWGAEQFF
CDR3 DNA: TGTGCCAGCAGCTGGGGTGCGGAGCAGTTCTTC
V gene: TRBV9
J gene: TRBJ2-1
D gene: .
clone size: .

CDR3 protein: CASSKSGGTGEQYF
CDR3 DNA: TGTGCCAGCAGTAAAAGCGGGGGCACCGGCGAGCAGTACTTC
V gene: TRBV6-1
J gene: TRBJ2-7
D gene: TRBD2
clone size: .

CDR3 protein: CASSNGDMTPQHF
CDR3 DNA: TGCGCCAGCAGTAACGGGGATATGACGCCCCAGCATTTT
V gene: TRBV10-2
J gene: TRBJ1-5
D gene: .
clone size: .

CDR3 protein: CASSMGGRANYGYTF
CDR3 DNA: TGTGCCAGTAGTATGGGTGGCAGAGCTAACTATGGCTACACCTTC
V gene: TRBV19
J gene: TRBJ1-2
D gene: .
clone size: .

CDR3 protein: CASRYGNIQYF
CDR3 DNA: TGTGCCAGCAGATACGGAAACATTCAGTACTTC
V gene: TRBV2
J gene: TRBJ2-4
D gene: .
clone size: .

CDR3 protein: CAWSAPRTSGVQDEQYF
CDR3 DNA: TGTGCCTGGAGTGCCCCACGGACTAGCGGGGTACAGGACGAGCAGTACTTC
V gene: TRBV30
J gene: TRBJ2-7
D gene: TRBD2
clone size: .

CDR3 protein: CAWSPPRADRTDTQYF
CDR3 DNA: TGTGCCTGGAGTCCTCCCAGAGCGGATCGCACAGATACGCAGTATTTT
V gene: TRBV30
J gene: TRBJ2-3
D gene: .
clone size: once

CDR3 protein: CASNSVLAGDRAEQYF
CDR3 DNA: TGTGCCAGCAACTCCGTACTAGCGGGAGACCGGGCCGAGCAGTACTTC
V gene: TRBV7-8
J gene: TRBJ2-7
D gene: TRBD2
clone size: .

CDR3 protein: CATSRTATGDGYTF
CDR3 DNA: TGTGCCACCAGCAGGACTGCTACGGGAGATGGCTACACCTTC
V gene: TRBV15
J gene: TRBJ1-2
D gene: .
clone size: .

CDR3 protein: CASSWSPSTDTQYF
CDR3 DNA: TGTGCCAGCAGTTGGAGCCCTAGCACAGATACGCAGTATTTT
V gene: TRBV11-2
J gene: TRBJ2-3
D gene: .
clone size: once

CDR3 protein: CSVREFYEQYF
CDR3 DNA: TGCAGCGTTAGGGAGTTCTACGAGCAGTACTTC
V gene: TRBV29-1
J gene: TRBJ2-7
D gene: .
clone size: .

CDR3 protein: CASSLPQGESYNEQFF
CDR3 DNA: TGTGCCAGCAGTCTGCCTCAGGGGGAATCCTACAATGAGCAGTTCTTC
V gene: TRBV5-4
J gene: TRBJ2-1
D gene: TRBD1
clone size: once

CDR3 protein: CSMKPGGSGGLNQPQHF
CDR3 DNA: TGCAGCATGAAACCCGGAGGCTCCGGGGGGCTCAATCAGCCCCAGCATTTT
V gene: TRBV29-1
J gene: TRBJ1-5
D gene: .
clone size: .

CDR3 protein: CASSPGRDRVGEQYF
CDR3 DNA: TGTGCCAGCAGCCCCGGCCGGGACAGGGTGGGCGAGCAGTACTTC
V gene: TRBV11-2
J gene: TRBJ2-7
D gene: TRBD1
clone size: .

CDR3 protein: CASSWSRGNQPQHF
CDR3 DNA: TGTGCCAGCAGCTGGAGCAGGGGAAATCAGCCCCAGCATTTT
V gene: TRBV5-6
J gene: TRBJ1-5
D gene: .
clone size: .

CDR3 protein: CASSLAGSQPQHF
CDR3 DNA: TGTGCCAGCAGCTTGGCGGGATCCCAGCCCCAGCATTTT
V gene: TRBV5-6
J gene: TRBJ1-5
D gene: .
clone size: .